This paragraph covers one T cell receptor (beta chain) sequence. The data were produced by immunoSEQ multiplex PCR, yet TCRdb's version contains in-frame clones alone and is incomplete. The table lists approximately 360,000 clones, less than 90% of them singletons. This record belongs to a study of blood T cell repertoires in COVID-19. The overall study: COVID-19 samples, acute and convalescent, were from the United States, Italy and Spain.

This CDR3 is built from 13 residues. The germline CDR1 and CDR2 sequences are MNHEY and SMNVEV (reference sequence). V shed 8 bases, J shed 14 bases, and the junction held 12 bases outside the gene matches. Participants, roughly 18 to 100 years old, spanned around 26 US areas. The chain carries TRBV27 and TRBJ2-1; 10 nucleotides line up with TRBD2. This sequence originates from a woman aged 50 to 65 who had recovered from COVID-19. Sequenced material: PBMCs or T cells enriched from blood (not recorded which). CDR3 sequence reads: CASVASGGNREFF. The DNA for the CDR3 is TGTGCCAGCGTCGCTAGCGGGGGTAATAGGGAGTTCTTC.